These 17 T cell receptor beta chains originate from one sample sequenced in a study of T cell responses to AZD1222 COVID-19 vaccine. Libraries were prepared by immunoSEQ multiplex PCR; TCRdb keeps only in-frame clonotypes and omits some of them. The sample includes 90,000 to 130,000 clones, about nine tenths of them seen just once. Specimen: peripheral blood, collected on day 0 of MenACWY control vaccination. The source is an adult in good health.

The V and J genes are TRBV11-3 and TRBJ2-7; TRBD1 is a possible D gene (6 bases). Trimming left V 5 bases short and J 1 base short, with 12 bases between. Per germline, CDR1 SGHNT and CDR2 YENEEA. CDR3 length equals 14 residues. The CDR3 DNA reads TGTGCCAGCAGCCCGGCAGGGACATCCTACGAGCAGTACTTC. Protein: CASSPAGTSYEQYF.

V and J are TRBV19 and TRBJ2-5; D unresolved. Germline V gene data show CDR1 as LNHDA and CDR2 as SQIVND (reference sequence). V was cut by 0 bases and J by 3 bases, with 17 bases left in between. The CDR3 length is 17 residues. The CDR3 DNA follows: TGTGCCAGTAGTATAGAGGCGAGCAGAATCCACGAAGAGACCCAGTACTTC. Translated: CASSIEASRIHEETQYF.

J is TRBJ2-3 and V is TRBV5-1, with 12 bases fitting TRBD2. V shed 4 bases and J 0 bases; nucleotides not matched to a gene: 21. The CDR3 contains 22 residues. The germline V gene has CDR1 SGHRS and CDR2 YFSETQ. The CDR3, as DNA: TGCGCCAGCAGCGGCAGACAGGGGGTCGGACTAGCGGGGAGAACTAGCACAGATACGCAGTATTTT. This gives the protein CASSGRQGVGLAGRTSTDTQYF.

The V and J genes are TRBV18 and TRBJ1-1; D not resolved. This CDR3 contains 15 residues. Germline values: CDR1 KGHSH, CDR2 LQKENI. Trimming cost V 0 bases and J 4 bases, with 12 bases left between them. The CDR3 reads CASSPPLAASTEAFF. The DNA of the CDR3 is TGTGCCAGCTCACCACCTTTGGCAGCAAGCACTGAAGCTTTCTTT.

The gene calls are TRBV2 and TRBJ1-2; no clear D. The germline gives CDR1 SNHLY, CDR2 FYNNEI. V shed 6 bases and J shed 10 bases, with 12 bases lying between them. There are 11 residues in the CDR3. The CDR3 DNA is TGTGCCAGCAGACCGATAGGTCTCTACACCTTC. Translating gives CASRPIGLYTF.

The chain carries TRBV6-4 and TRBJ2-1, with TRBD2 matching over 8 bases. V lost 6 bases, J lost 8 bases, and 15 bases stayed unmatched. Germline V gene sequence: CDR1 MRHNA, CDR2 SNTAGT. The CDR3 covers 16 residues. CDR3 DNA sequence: TGTGCCAGCAGCCCTCCTAAACGGGGGGGCTTGGATGAGCAGTTCTTC. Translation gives CASSPPKRGGLDEQFF.

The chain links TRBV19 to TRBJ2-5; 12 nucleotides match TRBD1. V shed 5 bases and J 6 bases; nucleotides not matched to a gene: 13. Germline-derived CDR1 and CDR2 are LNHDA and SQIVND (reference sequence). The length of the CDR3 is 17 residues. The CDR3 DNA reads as TGTGCCAGTAGTGCAACCGGGACAGGGGGCGCCTGGAAGACCCAGTACTTC. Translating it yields CASSATGTGGAWKTQYF.

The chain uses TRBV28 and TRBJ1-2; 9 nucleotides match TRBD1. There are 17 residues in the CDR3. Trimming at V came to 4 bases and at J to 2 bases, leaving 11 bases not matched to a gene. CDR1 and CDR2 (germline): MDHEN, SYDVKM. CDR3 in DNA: TGTGCCAGCAGTTCCCCGGGACAGGGACCCGGGAACTATGGCTACACCTTC. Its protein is CASSSPGQGPGNYGYTF.

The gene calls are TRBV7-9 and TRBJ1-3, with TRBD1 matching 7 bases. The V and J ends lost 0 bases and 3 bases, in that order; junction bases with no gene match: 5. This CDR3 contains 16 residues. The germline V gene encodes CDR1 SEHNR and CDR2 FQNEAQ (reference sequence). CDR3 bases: TGTGCCAGCAGCTTAGCGTCAGGGGGGCATGGAAACACCATATATTTT. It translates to CASSLASGGHGNTIYF.

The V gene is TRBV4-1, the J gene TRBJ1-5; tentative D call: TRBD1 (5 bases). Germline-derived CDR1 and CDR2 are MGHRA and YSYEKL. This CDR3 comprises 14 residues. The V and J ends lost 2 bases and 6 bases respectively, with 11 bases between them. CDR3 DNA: TGCGCCAGCAGCCAACCAGGGAGAAGTCAGCCCCAGCATTTT. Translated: CASSQPGRSQPQHF.

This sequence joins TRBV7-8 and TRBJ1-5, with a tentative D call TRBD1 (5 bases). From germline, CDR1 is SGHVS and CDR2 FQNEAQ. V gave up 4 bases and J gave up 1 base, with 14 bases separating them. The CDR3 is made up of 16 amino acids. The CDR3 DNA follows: TGTGCCAGCAGCTCCTCCGGGGGGAGCAGCAATCAGCCCCAGCATTTT. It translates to CASSSSGGSSNQPQHF.

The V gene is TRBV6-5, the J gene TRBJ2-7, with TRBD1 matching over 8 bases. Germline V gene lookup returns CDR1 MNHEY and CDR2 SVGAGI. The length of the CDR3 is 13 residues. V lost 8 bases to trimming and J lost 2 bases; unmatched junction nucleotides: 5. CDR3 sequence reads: CASAIQGAYEQYF. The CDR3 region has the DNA TGTGCCAGCGCGATACAGGGGGCCTACGAGCAGTACTTC.

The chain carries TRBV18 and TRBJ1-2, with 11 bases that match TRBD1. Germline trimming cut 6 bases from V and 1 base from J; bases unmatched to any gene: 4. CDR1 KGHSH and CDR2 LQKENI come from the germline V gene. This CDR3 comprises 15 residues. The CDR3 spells CASSLDRGLNYGYTF. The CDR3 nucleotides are TGTGCCAGCTCTCTGGACAGGGGGCTTAACTATGGCTACACCTTC.

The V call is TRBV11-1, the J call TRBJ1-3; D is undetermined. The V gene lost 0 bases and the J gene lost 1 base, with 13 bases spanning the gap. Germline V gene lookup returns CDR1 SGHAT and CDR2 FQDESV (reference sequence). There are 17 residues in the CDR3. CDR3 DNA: TGTGCCAGCAGCTTAGCGTCCACAGAGGCATCTGGAAACACCATATATTTT. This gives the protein CASSLASTEASGNTIYF. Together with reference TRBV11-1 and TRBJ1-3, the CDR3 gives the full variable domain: EAEVAQSPRYKITEKSQAVAFWCDPISGHATLYWYRQILGQGPELLVQFQDESVVDDSQLPKDRFSAERLKGVDSTLKIQPAELGDSAMYLCASSLASTEASGNTIYFGEGSWLTVV.

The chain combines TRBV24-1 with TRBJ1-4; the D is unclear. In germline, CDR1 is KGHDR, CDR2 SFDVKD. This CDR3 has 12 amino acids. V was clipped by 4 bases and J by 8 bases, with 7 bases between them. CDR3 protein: CATSDPVEKLFF. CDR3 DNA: TGTGCCACCAGTGACCCCGTAGAAAAACTGTTTTTT.

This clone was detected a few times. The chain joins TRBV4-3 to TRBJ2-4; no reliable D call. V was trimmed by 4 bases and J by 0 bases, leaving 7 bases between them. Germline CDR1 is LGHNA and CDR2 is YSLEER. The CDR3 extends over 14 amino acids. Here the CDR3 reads CASSRGLAKNIQYF. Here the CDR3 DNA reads TGCGCCAGCAGCCGGGGTCTAGCCAAAAACATTCAGTACTTC.

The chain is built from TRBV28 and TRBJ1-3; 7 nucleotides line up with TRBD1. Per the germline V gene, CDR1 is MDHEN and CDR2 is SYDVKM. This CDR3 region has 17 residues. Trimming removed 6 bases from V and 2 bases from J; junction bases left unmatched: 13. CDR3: CASRNSGQLVAGNTIYF. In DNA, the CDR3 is TGTGCCAGCAGGAACTCGGGACAGCTAGTAGCTGGAAACACCATATATTTT.